The clone carrying this T cell receptor (beta chain) showed up just once. Original analysis: Cell counts per sample came from amplifying reference gene primers. Sequencing used immunoSEQ multiplex PCR; TCRdb keeps in-frame clones, though not all of them. That table supplies the V and J calls and clone size; D and trimming were determined from the DNA. Here the sample spans under 80,000 clones, around 86% being singletons. CDR3 size: 17 residues. Germline V gene data show CDR1 as MDHEN and CDR2 as SYDVKM. The J segment lost 5 bases and the V segment lost 1 base, leaving 10 bases of the junction unmatched. The data are from a study of blood T cell repertoires in COVID-19.

The rearrangement uses TRBV28 and TRBJ2-1; 8 bases match TRBD2. The sample was peripheral blood. This clonotype originated in a man between 65 and 85 years old with acute or convalescent COVID-19. In DNA, the CDR3 is TGTGCCAGCAGTTTATCGCTGGGTAGCGGGACTAACAATGAGCAGTTCTTC. Amino acids: CASSLSLGSGTNNEQFF.